The present entry profiles one T cell receptor beta chain with its context. The antigen is unknown. An assay was performed, and its level was deep. Data came from immunoSEQ multiplex PCR; TCRdb stores just in-frame clones and leaves some out. The profile covers 2 million to 2.5 million clones, with about 95% appearing a single time and roughly 1% taken by the ten largest. This sample stems from a study of shared clonotypes between healthy human individuals. Study-level information: Those who served as donors were a couple of women and a few men between the ages of 18 and 49. Study-wide findings and caveats: It was the non-shared clonotypes that had lower generation probabilities than clonotypes shared by all four donors.

The junction had 3 bases not matched to a gene; V was cut back by 7 bases and J by 0 bases. Germline V gives CDR1 LNHDA, CDR2 SQIVND (reference sequence). The CDR3 totals 15 residues. Only CD45RO-negative cells positively selected for CCR7 counted as naive CD8 cells, so terminally differentiated effector memory CD45RA+ cells were excluded. This chain connects TRBV19 to TRBJ2-2, with 9 nucleotides matching TRBD2. Material for sequencing was naive CD8+ T cells sorted from blood. This TCR was recovered from a man between 18 and 29 years old in good health. The CDR3: CASNKRGANTGELFF. As DNA, the CDR3 is TGTGCCAGTAACAAGCGGGGGGCGAACACCGGGGAGCTGTTTTTT.